This is a list of T cell receptor beta chains from one sample in a study of blood T cell repertoires in COVID-19. Clones were read by immunoSEQ multiplex PCR, and TCRdb kept only the in-frame ones, dropping some. In the table there are 70,000 to 95,000 clones, roughly nine tenths of which are singletons. Sequenced: peripheral blood. These receptors were obtained from a woman at least 80 years old with active COVID-19. Both conserved end residues are part of each CDR3. The D gene is left open where the match is weak. Clone size appears in some rows only: once, few, many, or a class for an expanded clone.

TGTGCCAGCAACCAAGGGCGTGGGAGCTCCTACAATGAGCAGTTCTTC	CASNQGRGSSYNEQFF	-	TRBJ2-1	-	TRBV5-5
TGTGCCTGCTACAGGGACCTATCGGGGGGCTACACCTTC	CACYRDLSGGYTF	-	TRBJ1-2	-	TRBV30
TGTGCCAGCAGCTTAGCGGGACTAGCGGGAAAAAACCAAGAGACCCAGTACTTC	CASSLAGLAGKNQETQYF	-	TRBJ2-5	TRBD2	TRBV13
TGCGCCAGCAGTTGGGCTAGCGGGAGGGCCGATGAGCAGTTCTTC	CASSWASGRADEQFF	-	TRBJ2-1	TRBD2	TRBV23-1
TGTGCCAGTGGCCAGACTGGGGCCAACGTCCTGACTTTC	CASGQTGANVLTF	-	TRBJ2-6	-	TRBV19
TGTGCCAGCAGCTTGTCCAGCGGGGGGTGGTACAATGAGCAGTTCTTC	CASSLSSGGWYNEQFF	-	TRBJ2-1	TRBD2	TRBV5-4
TGTGCCAGCAGCCTTCGTAGCGGGAGCGGAGTGGTTGAGCAGTTCTTC	CASSLRSGSGVVEQFF	-	TRBJ2-1	TRBD2	TRBV7-2
TGCAGCGTTGAAGGACTAGCGGGATACAATGAGCAGTTCTTC	CSVEGLAGYNEQFF	-	TRBJ2-1	TRBD2	TRBV29-1
TGTGCCATCAGTGAGTCAGGGGATAGCAATCAGCCCCAGCATTTT	CAISESGDSNQPQHF	-	TRBJ1-5	-	TRBV10-3
TGTGCCAGCTCTCAAGTCGGACTAGCCAATGAGCAGTTCTTC	CASSQVGLANEQFF	once	TRBJ2-1	TRBD2	TRBV18
TGTGCCAGCAGCTTAGGATTAGCTGGCTCCGGGGAGCTGTTTTTT	CASSLGLAGSGELFF	-	TRBJ2-2	-	TRBV11-2
TGTGCCAGCACCTCCCCCGGTCAGCCCCAGCATTTT	CASTSPGQPQHF	-	TRBJ1-5	-	TRBV12-3/TRBV12-4
TGTGCCAGCAGTGCAGACTCTGGGGCCAACGTCCTGACTTTC	CASSADSGANVLTF	-	TRBJ2-6	-	TRBV6-4
TGTGCCAGTAGTATAGACCCTCTGAGGGTGAGACATTTT	CASSIDPLRVRHF	-	TRBJ1-5	-	TRBV19
TGTGCCAGCAGTTTTCCGGCGGGACCGAAAACGACGAACTACGAGCAGTACTTC	CASSFPAGPKTTNYEQYF	-	TRBJ2-7	-	TRBV28
TGTGCCAGCAGGTCCGGGGTCGTAGAAGAGACCCAGTACTTC	CASRSGVVEETQYF	-	TRBJ2-5	-	TRBV5-4
TGTGCCAGCAGTTTTAACGGCAGGTTAACTAACTATGGCTACACCTTC	CASSFNGRLTNYGYTF	-	TRBJ1-2	-	TRBV28
TGTGCCAGCAGTTTTTTCACAGAAGCTGAAGCTTTCTTT	CASSFFTEAEAFF	-	TRBJ1-1	-	TRBV28
TGCGCCAGCAGCTTACTAGCGGGAATCACCGGGGAGCTGTTTTTT	CASSLLAGITGELFF	-	TRBJ2-2	TRBD2	TRBV5-1
TGTGCCAGCAGCGAATCAGGGGGAGGCACTGAAGCTTTCTTT	CASSESGGGTEAFF	-	TRBJ1-1	TRBD1	TRBV9
TGTGCCAGCAGTGACTTCTTCCAGACAGGGGGGAACACTGAAGCTTTCTTT	CASSDFFQTGGNTEAFF	-	TRBJ1-1	TRBD1	TRBV6-4
TGTGCCAGCAGTTACACCGGACAGTATGGTTCACCCCTCCACTTT	CASSYTGQYGSPLHF	few	TRBJ1-6	-	TRBV6-5
TGTGCCAGTAGTGGGGACAGGTTCCGTGTTTACAATGAGCAGTTCTTC	CASSGDRFRVYNEQFF	-	TRBJ2-1	TRBD1	TRBV19
TGTGCCAGCAGCCCCCCCCCAGGGCGGGAGACCCAGTACTTC	CASSPPPGRETQYF	-	TRBJ2-5	-	TRBV7-2
TGTGCCAGCAGCGTAGGTCTGCAGGGCTCGGTCGGTGGCTACACCTTC	CASSVGLQGSVGGYTF	-	TRBJ1-2	-	TRBV9
TGTGCCAGTAGCATAACAGGGGGCCAGTTCAATGAGCAGTTCTTC	CASSITGGQFNEQFF	-	TRBJ2-1	TRBD1	TRBV19
TGTGCCAGCAGCGGAGGACAGGGGGCCCCCCGGGGCACAGATACGCAGTATTTT	CASSGGQGAPRGTDTQYF	-	TRBJ2-3	TRBD1	TRBV9
TGTGCCAGCAATCCCCTCCGTCGGACAGGGGGCGCGGATACGCAGTATTTT	CASNPLRRTGGADTQYF	-	TRBJ2-3	TRBD1	TRBV27
TGTGCCAGCAGCGTAGGACAGGCGCGCGGCTACACCTTC	CASSVGQARGYTF	-	TRBJ1-2	-	TRBV9
TGTGCCAGCAGCTTAAACCCGGCAGATACGCAGTATTTT	CASSLNPADTQYF	-	TRBJ2-3	-	TRBV7-2
TGTGCCATCAGTGGGGAGCTGCGGAGCTCCTATAATTCACCCCTCCACTTT	CAISGELRSSYNSPLHF	-	TRBJ1-6	-	TRBV10-3
TGTGCCAGCAGCCGTTACAGGGCTGGGGAGTGGCCCCAGCATTTT	CASSRYRAGEWPQHF	-	TRBJ1-5	-	TRBV7-9
TGTGCCAGCCGAGCGGACAGAGAACCCTACGAGCAGTACTTC	CASRADREPYEQYF	-	TRBJ2-7	-	TRBV5-5
TGTGCCAGCAGCGGGGGGACAGGGTGGAACACCGGGGAGCTGTTTTTT	CASSGGTGWNTGELFF	-	TRBJ2-2	TRBD1	TRBV5-5
TGTGCCAGCAGCTTAGATACAGGGGCCTACGAGCAGTACTTC	CASSLDTGAYEQYF	-	TRBJ2-7	TRBD1	TRBV11-1
TGTGCCAGCAGCTCAAACAGGGGGGGAAACACTGAAGCTTTCTTT	CASSSNRGGNTEAFF	once	TRBJ1-1	TRBD1	TRBV7-2
TGTGCCACCAGTGAACCTGGGACTAGCCCCTCAGAGCAGTTCTTC	CATSEPGTSPSEQFF	-	TRBJ2-1	TRBD2	TRBV24-1
TGTGCCAGCAGTTTAGGCGGGAGGGCCTCAGATACGCAGTATTTT	CASSLGGRASDTQYF	-	TRBJ2-3	TRBD2	TRBV27
TGTGCCAGTAGTATTACTAGCGGTTACGAGCAGTACTTC	CASSITSGYEQYF	-	TRBJ2-7	TRBD2	TRBV19
TGTGCCAGCAGTTTATACGCCCCGGGAGTGAGGAACTATGGCTACACCTTC	CASSLYAPGVRNYGYTF	-	TRBJ1-2	-	TRBV28
TGTGCCAGCAGCGCCTCTAGCGGGAGTGGTGGAGCCTACAATGAGCAGTTCTTC	CASSASSGSGGAYNEQFF	-	TRBJ2-1	TRBD2	TRBV7-2
TGTGCCAGCAGTCCCCAGGGACAGGGCCCCTACGAGCAGTACTTC	CASSPQGQGPYEQYF	once	TRBJ2-7	TRBD1	TRBV27
TGTGCCAGCAGTCGTACTACGAACAATGAGCAGTTCTTC	CASSRTTNNEQFF	-	TRBJ2-1	-	TRBV5-4
TGCGCCAGCAGCTTGAGTGGGACAGGGGCTAACTATGGCTACACCTTC	CASSLSGTGANYGYTF	once	TRBJ1-2	TRBD1	TRBV5-1
TGTGCCAGCAGCATTGGACTAGCGAACACCGGGGAGCTGTTTTTT	CASSIGLANTGELFF	-	TRBJ2-2	TRBD2	TRBV7-3
TGTGCCAGCAGCGTAGAACTAGCGGGAGGGCCAAATGAGCAGTTCTTC	CASSVELAGGPNEQFF	-	TRBJ2-1	TRBD2	TRBV9
TGTGCCAGCAGCCCACCGATAGGACAGTACAATGAGCAGTTCTTC	CASSPPIGQYNEQFF	-	TRBJ2-1	-	TRBV7-8
TGTGCCAGTAGTATACAGCGAACCAGCACAGATACGCAGTATTTT	CASSIQRTSTDTQYF	-	TRBJ2-3	-	TRBV19
TGCGCCAGCAGCTTGGGAGCGGGAGTCCCAGATACGCAGTATTTT	CASSLGAGVPDTQYF	-	TRBJ2-3	TRBD2	TRBV5-1
TGTGCCAGCAGCCGAGGGCGGGATCAGCCCCAGCATTTT	CASSRGRDQPQHF	-	TRBJ1-5	-	TRBV6-4
TGTGCCAGTAGTATAGGTTTACTAGCGGAGAAAGAGACCCAGTACTTC	CASSIGLLAEKETQYF	-	TRBJ2-5	TRBD2	TRBV19
TGTGCCAGCTCACCAGGACAGAGAGCCAACACTGAAGCTTTCTTT	CASSPGQRANTEAFF	-	TRBJ1-1	-	TRBV18
TGTGCCAGTAGTCGGGGAGGGCCGGGTGCGACCCAGTACTTC	CASSRGGPGATQYF	-	TRBJ2-5	TRBD2	TRBV19
TGTGCCAGCAGCTTAATAGGGGTTGCTGAAGCTTTCTTT	CASSLIGVAEAFF	-	TRBJ1-1	-	TRBV7-6
TGTGCCTGGAGTAGGGGGGGGGATGAAAAACTGTTTTTT	CAWSRGGDEKLFF	-	TRBJ1-4	-	TRBV30